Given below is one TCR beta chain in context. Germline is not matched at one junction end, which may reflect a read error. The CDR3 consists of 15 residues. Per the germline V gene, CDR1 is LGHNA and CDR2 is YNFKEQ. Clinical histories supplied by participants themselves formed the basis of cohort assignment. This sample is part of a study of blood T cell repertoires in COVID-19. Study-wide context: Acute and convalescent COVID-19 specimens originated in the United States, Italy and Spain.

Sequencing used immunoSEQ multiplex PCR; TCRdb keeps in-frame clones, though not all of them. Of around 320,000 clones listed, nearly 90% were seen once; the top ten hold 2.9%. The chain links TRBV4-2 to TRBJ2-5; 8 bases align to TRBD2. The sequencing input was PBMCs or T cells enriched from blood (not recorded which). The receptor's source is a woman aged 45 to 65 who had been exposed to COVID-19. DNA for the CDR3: TGTGCCAGCAGACAAGGGAGCGGGGGCCGGGAGACCCAGTACTTC. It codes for CASRQGSGGRETQYF.